Here is one T cell receptor (beta chain) with its context. This entry comes from a study of cytomegalovirus exposure and HLA in healthy donors. Germline V lookup: CDR1 MNHEY, CDR2 SMNVEV (reference sequence). Trimming took off 2 bases at V and 6 bases at J, with 8 bases between the two ends. The CDR3 is 13 residues long. Amplification used 60 Vbeta primers and 13 Jbeta primers. Clones were read by immunoSEQ multiplex PCR, and TCRdb kept only the in-frame ones, dropping some. The sample yields roughly 120,000 clones, roughly 74% seen once. The chain combines TRBV27 with TRBJ1-5, with D maybe TRBD1 (5 bases). Sequencing input: PBMCs. The TCR comes from a woman between 25 and 40 years old in good health and CMV-seronegative. CDR3 coding DNA: TGTGCCAGCAGTTTACAGGGCGGTCAGCCCCAGCATTTT. It yields the protein CASSLQGGQPQHF.